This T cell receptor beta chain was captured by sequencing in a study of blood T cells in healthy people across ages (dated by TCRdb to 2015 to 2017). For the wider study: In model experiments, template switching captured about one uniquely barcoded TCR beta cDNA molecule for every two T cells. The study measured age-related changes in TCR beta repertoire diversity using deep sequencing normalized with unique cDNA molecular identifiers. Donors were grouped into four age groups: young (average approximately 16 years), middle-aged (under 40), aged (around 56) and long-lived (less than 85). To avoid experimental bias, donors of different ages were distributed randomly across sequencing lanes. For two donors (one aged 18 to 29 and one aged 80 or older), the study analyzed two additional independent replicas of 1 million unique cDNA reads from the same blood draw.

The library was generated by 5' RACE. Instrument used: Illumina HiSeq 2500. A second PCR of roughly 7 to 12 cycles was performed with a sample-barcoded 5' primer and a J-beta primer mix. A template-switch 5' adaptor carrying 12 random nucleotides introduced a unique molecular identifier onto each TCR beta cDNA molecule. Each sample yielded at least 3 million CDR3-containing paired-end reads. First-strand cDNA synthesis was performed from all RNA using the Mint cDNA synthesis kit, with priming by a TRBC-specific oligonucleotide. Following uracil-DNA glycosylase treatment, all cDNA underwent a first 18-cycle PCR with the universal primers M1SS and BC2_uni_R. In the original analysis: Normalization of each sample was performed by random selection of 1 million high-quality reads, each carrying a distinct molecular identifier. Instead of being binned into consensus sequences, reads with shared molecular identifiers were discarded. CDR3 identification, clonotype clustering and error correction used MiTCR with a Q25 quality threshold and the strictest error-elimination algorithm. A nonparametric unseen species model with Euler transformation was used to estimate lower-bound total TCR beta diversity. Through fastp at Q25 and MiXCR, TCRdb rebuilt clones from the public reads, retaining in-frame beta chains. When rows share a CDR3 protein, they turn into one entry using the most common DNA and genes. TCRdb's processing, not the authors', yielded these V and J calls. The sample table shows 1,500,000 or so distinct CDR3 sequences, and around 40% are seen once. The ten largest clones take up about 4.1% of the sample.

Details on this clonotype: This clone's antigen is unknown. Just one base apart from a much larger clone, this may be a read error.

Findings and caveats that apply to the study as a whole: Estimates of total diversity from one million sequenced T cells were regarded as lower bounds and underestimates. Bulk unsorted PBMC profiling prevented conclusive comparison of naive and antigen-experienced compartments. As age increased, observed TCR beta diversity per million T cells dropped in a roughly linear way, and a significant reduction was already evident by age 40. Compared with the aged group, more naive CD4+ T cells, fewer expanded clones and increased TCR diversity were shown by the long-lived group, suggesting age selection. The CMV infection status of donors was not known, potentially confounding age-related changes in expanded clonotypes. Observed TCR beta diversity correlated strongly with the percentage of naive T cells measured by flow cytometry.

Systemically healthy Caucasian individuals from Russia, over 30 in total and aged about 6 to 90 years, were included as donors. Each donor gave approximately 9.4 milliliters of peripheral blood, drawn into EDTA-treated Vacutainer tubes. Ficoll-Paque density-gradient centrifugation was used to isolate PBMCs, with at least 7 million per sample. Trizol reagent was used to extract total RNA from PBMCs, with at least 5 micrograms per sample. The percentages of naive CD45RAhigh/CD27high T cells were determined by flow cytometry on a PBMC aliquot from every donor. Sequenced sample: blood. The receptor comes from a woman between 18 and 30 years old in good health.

The DNA sequence is as follows: TGCGCCAGCAGCCAAGAGGGGGTACGGGAGACCCAGTTCTTC. The translation is CASSQEGVRETQFF. The chain links TRBV4-1 with TRBJ2-1; TRBD2 is perhaps the D gene, given 6 matching bases. The CDR3 covers 14 residues, taking in both the cysteine and the phenylalanine. Of all the DNA, just the CDR3 is kept, 42 bases in frame from base 1. A distance of 16 bases separates the germline ends of V and J, which lose 0 bases and 13 bases respectively. The germline V gene yields MGHRA for CDR1 and YSYEKL for CDR2.